A selection of T cell receptor beta chains follows, all from one sample in a study of cytomegalovirus exposure and HLA in healthy donors. TCRdb keeps only in-frame clones here, not all; method: immunoSEQ multiplex PCR. Reported are tens of thousands of clones; the ten largest clones contain 3% to 4%. The source material was PBMCs. All receptors derive from a man aged 18 to 35 in good health and CMV-seropositive. CDR3s include the opening cysteine and the closing phenylalanine or tryptophan. The order of the fields is J gene, V gene, D gene, CDR3 DNA, CDR3 protein. The D gene is left open where the match is weak.

j_gene: TRBJ1-5
v_gene: TRBV4-2
d_gene: TRBD1
CDR3nt: TGTGCCAGCAGCCAGGATAGCGGGACAGGGCCGGAAAGTAGCAATCAGCCCCAGCATTTT
CDR3aa: CASSQDSGTGPESSNQPQHF

j_gene: TRBJ2-6
v_gene: TRBV11-2
d_gene: TRBD1
CDR3nt: TGTGCCAGCTACCACGGGACAGGAGGGACTGGGGCCAACGTCCTGACTTTC
CDR3aa: CASYHGTGGTGANVLTF

j_gene: TRBJ1-2
v_gene: TRBV27
d_gene: .
CDR3nt: TGTGCCAGCAGTTTATACGGGGGGGATGGCTACACCTTC
CDR3aa: CASSLYGGDGYTF

j_gene: TRBJ1-2
v_gene: TRBV27
d_gene: TRBD1
CDR3nt: TGTGCCAGCAGCCCCCCCACACAGGGGTTGGGCGGCTACACCTTC
CDR3aa: CASSPPTQGLGGYTF

j_gene: TRBJ1-2
v_gene: TRBV4-1
d_gene: TRBD1
CDR3nt: TGCGCCAGCAGCCAGACAGGGGGGAACTATGGCTACACCTTC
CDR3aa: CASSQTGGNYGYTF

j_gene: TRBJ2-2
v_gene: TRBV19
d_gene: .
CDR3nt: TGTGCCAGTACCCTTAGGAACACCGGGGAGCTGTTTTTT
CDR3aa: CASTLRNTGELFF

j_gene: TRBJ2-1
v_gene: TRBV19
d_gene: TRBD2
CDR3nt: TGTGCCAGTAGTATATCCCTAGCGGGCCTTTACAATGAGCAGTTCTTC
CDR3aa: CASSISLAGLYNEQFF

j_gene: TRBJ1-4
v_gene: TRBV9
d_gene: .
CDR3nt: TGTGCCAGCAGCGTAGAGGGGGAAAGGGGAAAACTGTTTTTT
CDR3aa: CASSVEGERGKLFF

j_gene: TRBJ2-7
v_gene: TRBV5-1
d_gene: TRBD1
CDR3nt: TGCGCCAGCCGCGCGGGGACAGGGACCGTCTACGAGCAGTACTTC
CDR3aa: CASRAGTGTVYEQYF

j_gene: TRBJ1-5
v_gene: TRBV4-1
d_gene: .
CDR3nt: TGCGCCAGCAGCCAAGTATTTGAGCCCTTTAGGGGTCAGCCCCAGCATTTT
CDR3aa: CASSQVFEPFRGQPQHF

j_gene: TRBJ2-3
v_gene: TRBV28
d_gene: TRBD2
CDR3nt: TGTGCCAGCAGTTCTCGGACTAGCGGGACTGAATCAGATACGCAGTATTTT
CDR3aa: CASSSRTSGTESDTQYF

j_gene: TRBJ2-3
v_gene: TRBV5-1
d_gene: TRBD2
CDR3nt: TGCGCCAGCAGCTTCACAACTAGCGGGAGGGGGGCAGATACGCAGTATTTT
CDR3aa: CASSFTTSGRGADTQYF

j_gene: TRBJ2-7
v_gene: TRBV4-1
d_gene: .
CDR3nt: TGCGCCAGCAGCCAAGACCCCCTAGCGAGTGAGCAGTACTTC
CDR3aa: CASSQDPLASEQYF

j_gene: TRBJ2-5
v_gene: TRBV27
d_gene: TRBD2
CDR3nt: TGTGCCAGCAGTTTAGGGCTAGCGGGGGGGTACCGCAAAGAGACCCAGTACTTC
CDR3aa: CASSLGLAGGYRKETQYF

j_gene: TRBJ1-1
v_gene: TRBV27
d_gene: .
CDR3nt: TGTGCCAGCAGTTTACCCTCCATGACAAAACAACAGGACAAGCGAACTGAAGCTTTCTTT
CDR3aa: CASSLPSMTKQQDKRTEAFF

j_gene: TRBJ2-3
v_gene: TRBV9
d_gene: TRBD2
CDR3nt: TGTGCCAGCAGCATCTGGGGAGGGGGCACAGATACGCAGTATTTT
CDR3aa: CASSIWGGGTDTQYF

j_gene: TRBJ1-5
v_gene: TRBV30
d_gene: .
CDR3nt: TGCGCCTGTAGCCCTTCCGGGATTCGGAGTCAGCCCCAGCATTTT
CDR3aa: CACSPSGIRSQPQHF

j_gene: TRBJ2-7
v_gene: TRBV29-1
d_gene: .
CDR3nt: TGCAGCGTTGGCGGAGTGGCCTACGAGCAGTACTTC
CDR3aa: CSVGGVAYEQYF

j_gene: TRBJ1-1
v_gene: TRBV19
d_gene: TRBD1
CDR3nt: TGTGCCAGTAGTATCCCCAGGGGGCTAGGGAACACTGAAGCTTTCTTT
CDR3aa: CASSIPRGLGNTEAFF

j_gene: TRBJ2-6
v_gene: TRBV30
d_gene: .
CDR3nt: TGTGCCTGGTCCCAGGAGGGCTCTGGGGCCAACGTCCTGACTTTC
CDR3aa: CAWSQEGSGANVLTF

j_gene: TRBJ2-7
v_gene: TRBV5-6
d_gene: .
CDR3nt: TGTGCCAGCAGCTTGGCCGGGTTGGTAGCTGTCTACGAGCAGTACTTC
CDR3aa: CASSLAGLVAVYEQYF

j_gene: TRBJ1-2
v_gene: TRBV28
d_gene: .
CDR3nt: TGTGCCAGCAGTTTGTCCGTGTCTGTTAATGGCTACACCTTC
CDR3aa: CASSLSVSVNGYTF

j_gene: TRBJ1-2
v_gene: TRBV29-1
d_gene: TRBD1
CDR3nt: TGCAGCGTTGTCGGACAGGGGGCTCTCGGCTACACCTTC
CDR3aa: CSVVGQGALGYTF

j_gene: TRBJ2-5
v_gene: TRBV27
d_gene: TRBD1
CDR3nt: TGTGCCAGCAGACGGACAGGGTGGGAGACCCAGTACTTC
CDR3aa: CASRRTGWETQYF

j_gene: TRBJ1-2
v_gene: TRBV9
d_gene: .
CDR3nt: TGTGCCAGCAGCGTAGCAGAGGCTAACTATGGCTACACCTTC
CDR3aa: CASSVAEANYGYTF

j_gene: TRBJ1-5
v_gene: TRBV6-1
d_gene: TRBD1
CDR3nt: TGTGCCAGCACCCCGACAGGGAGGATCCAGCCCCAGCATTTT
CDR3aa: CASTPTGRIQPQHF

j_gene: TRBJ2-7
v_gene: TRBV27
d_gene: TRBD2
CDR3nt: TGTGCCAGCAGTCCCGGGACTAGCGGGAACAACGAGCAGTACTTC
CDR3aa: CASSPGTSGNNEQYF

j_gene: TRBJ1-3
v_gene: TRBV11-2
d_gene: TRBD1
CDR3nt: TGTGCCAGCAGCTTAGGGACAGGGACGTTTGGAAACACCATATATTTT
CDR3aa: CASSLGTGTFGNTIYF

j_gene: TRBJ2-7
v_gene: TRBV6-1
d_gene: .
CDR3nt: TGTGCCAGCAGGGAGACAGGCTCTAGGCACGAGCAGTACTTC
CDR3aa: CASRETGSRHEQYF

j_gene: TRBJ1-2
v_gene: TRBV6-6
d_gene: TRBD1
CDR3nt: TGTGCCAGCAGTGACTGGGTGGGACAGGGCAGAGGTGGCTACACCTTC
CDR3aa: CASSDWVGQGRGGYTF

j_gene: TRBJ2-5
v_gene: TRBV15
d_gene: .
CDR3nt: TGTGCCACGGACACTGAAGGCCTGAGCCAAGAGACCCAGTACTTC
CDR3aa: CATDTEGLSQETQYF

j_gene: TRBJ2-1
v_gene: TRBV5-6
d_gene: TRBD2
CDR3nt: TGTGCCAGCAGCTGGGTCGGGAGGTTGACCTCCTACAATGAGCAGTTCTTC
CDR3aa: CASSWVGRLTSYNEQFF

j_gene: TRBJ1-1
v_gene: TRBV10-3
d_gene: .
CDR3nt: TGTGCCATCAGTGAGTCAGGGGGTTACCAGAACACTGAAGCTTTCTTT
CDR3aa: CAISESGGYQNTEAFF

j_gene: TRBJ1-1
v_gene: TRBV10-2
d_gene: .
CDR3nt: TGCGCCAGCAGTCCAGAACGGTTGAGGAAAGACACTGAAGCTTTCTTT
CDR3aa: CASSPERLRKDTEAFF

j_gene: TRBJ1-1
v_gene: TRBV2
d_gene: .
CDR3nt: TGTGCCAGCAGTCTCCAGGGCAACACTGAAGCTTTCTTT
CDR3aa: CASSLQGNTEAFF

j_gene: TRBJ1-2
v_gene: TRBV5-1
d_gene: TRBD1
CDR3nt: TGCGCCAGCAGCGAGGACAGGCTGGGAGGCTACACCTTC
CDR3aa: CASSEDRLGGYTF

j_gene: TRBJ2-1
v_gene: TRBV7-6
d_gene: TRBD1
CDR3nt: TGTGCCAGCAGCTTACGGGACAGGATAAGGGAGCAGTTCTTC
CDR3aa: CASSLRDRIREQFF

j_gene: TRBJ2-2
v_gene: TRBV11-2
d_gene: TRBD1
CDR3nt: TGTGCCAGCAGCTCTCACAGGGGGCCGGACACCGGGGAGCTGTTTTTT
CDR3aa: CASSSHRGPDTGELFF

j_gene: TRBJ1-6
v_gene: TRBV7-2
d_gene: .
CDR3nt: TGTGCCAGCAGCTTAGCGCACCCCGGGGAGGACTTT
CDR3aa: CASSLAHPGEDF

j_gene: TRBJ2-7
v_gene: TRBV7-2
d_gene: .
CDR3nt: TGTGCCAGCAGCGAAAGAGACAGGATTTACGAGCAGTACTTC
CDR3aa: CASSERDRIYEQYF

j_gene: TRBJ1-1
v_gene: TRBV4-2
d_gene: TRBD1
CDR3nt: TGTGCCAGCAGCCAAGCGACAGGGGGCGCGGGGACTGAAGCTTTCTTT
CDR3aa: CASSQATGGAGTEAFF

j_gene: TRBJ2-7
v_gene: TRBV5-5
d_gene: TRBD2
CDR3nt: TGTGCCAGCAGCCCCCGGGGAGGGGCCTCCGAGCAGTACTTC
CDR3aa: CASSPRGGASEQYF

j_gene: TRBJ2-3
v_gene: TRBV29-1
d_gene: TRBD2
CDR3nt: TGCAGCGTTGAAGGATTGCCTAGCGGGGGCCGTACAGATACGCAGTATTTT
CDR3aa: CSVEGLPSGGRTDTQYF

j_gene: TRBJ2-2
v_gene: TRBV6-4
d_gene: .
CDR3nt: TGTGCCAGCAGTGGTCGCAGGGTGGTCACCGGGGAGCTGTTTTTT
CDR3aa: CASSGRRVVTGELFF

j_gene: TRBJ1-3
v_gene: TRBV7-9
d_gene: .
CDR3nt: TGTGCCGGAGCGACGGAGAACTCTGGAAACACCATATATTTT
CDR3aa: CAGATENSGNTIYF

j_gene: TRBJ2-7
v_gene: TRBV2
d_gene: TRBD2
CDR3nt: TGTGCCAGCAAGGGCAGTGCGGGAGGAACGTACGAGCAGTACTTC
CDR3aa: CASKGSAGGTYEQYF

j_gene: TRBJ2-3
v_gene: TRBV7-8
d_gene: TRBD2
CDR3nt: TGTGCCAGCAGCTCCTTAGCGGGGGGGCTAGGAGATACGCAGTATTTT
CDR3aa: CASSSLAGGLGDTQYF

j_gene: TRBJ1-5
v_gene: TRBV18
d_gene: .
CDR3nt: TGTGCCAGCTCAAAATACACAGCCGTTAGCGATCAGCCCCAGCATTTT
CDR3aa: CASSKYTAVSDQPQHF

j_gene: TRBJ1-1
v_gene: TRBV6-5
d_gene: TRBD1
CDR3nt: TGTGCCAGCAGTCACGAGGCGACAGGGGAGACTGAAGCTTTCTTT
CDR3aa: CASSHEATGETEAFF

j_gene: TRBJ2-7
v_gene: TRBV5-6
d_gene: TRBD1
CDR3nt: TGTGCCAGCAGCTTCGGTTCAGGGGGCTACGAGCAGTACTTC
CDR3aa: CASSFGSGGYEQYF

j_gene: TRBJ2-6
v_gene: TRBV4-2
d_gene: TRBD1
CDR3nt: TGTGCCAGCAGCCTTAGACTGGACAGGCCTGGGGCCAACGTCCTGACTTTC
CDR3aa: CASSLRLDRPGANVLTF

j_gene: TRBJ1-3
v_gene: TRBV5-1
d_gene: .
CDR3nt: TGCGCCAGCAGCTTAGAAGGACACTTATCTGGAAACACCATATATTTT
CDR3aa: CASSLEGHLSGNTIYF

j_gene: TRBJ1-1
v_gene: TRBV11-1
d_gene: TRBD1
CDR3nt: TGTGCCAGCAGCCCGCGGACAGGACCCCTTGAAGCTTTCTTT
CDR3aa: CASSPRTGPLEAFF

j_gene: TRBJ2-7
v_gene: TRBV19
d_gene: .
CDR3nt: TGTGCCAGTAGGTCTGGACAGTACGAGCAGTACTTC
CDR3aa: CASRSGQYEQYF